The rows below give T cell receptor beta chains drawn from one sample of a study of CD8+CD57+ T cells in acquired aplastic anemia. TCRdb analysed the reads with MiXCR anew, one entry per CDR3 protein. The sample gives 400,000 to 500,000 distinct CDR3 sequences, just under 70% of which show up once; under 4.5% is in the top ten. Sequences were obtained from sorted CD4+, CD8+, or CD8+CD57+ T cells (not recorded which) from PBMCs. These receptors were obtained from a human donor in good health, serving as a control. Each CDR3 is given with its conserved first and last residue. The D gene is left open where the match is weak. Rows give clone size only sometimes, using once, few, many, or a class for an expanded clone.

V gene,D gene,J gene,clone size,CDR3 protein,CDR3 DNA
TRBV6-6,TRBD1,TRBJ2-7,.,CASTFNRGRTEQYF,TGTGCCAGCACCTTCAACAGGGGGCGCACTGAGCAGTACTTC
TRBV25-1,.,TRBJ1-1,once,CARMYTEAFF,TGTGCCAGGATGTACACTGAAGCTTTCTTT
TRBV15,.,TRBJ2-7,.,CATSREGTHSEAYF,TGTGCCACCAGCAGAGAAGGAACACACTCCGAAGCTTACTTT
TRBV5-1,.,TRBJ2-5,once,CASSLVVAAQETQYF,TGCGCCAGCAGCTTGGTGGTAGCAGCACAAGAGACCCAGTACTTC
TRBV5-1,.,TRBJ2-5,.,CASSLVAGYDTTQYF,TGCGCCAGCAGCTTGGTGGCAGGCTACGACACGACCCAGTACTTC
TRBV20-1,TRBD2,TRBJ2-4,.,CSARGSRGSDIQYF,TGCAGTGCTAGAGGATCGCGGGGGAGCGACATTCAGTACTTC
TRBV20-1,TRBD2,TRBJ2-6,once,CSASKPLAGGAYVLTF,TGCAGTGCTTCTAAACCCCTAGCGGGGGGGGCCTACGTCCTGACTTTC
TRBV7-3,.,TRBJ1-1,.,CASSPLITKASF,TGTGCCAGCAGTCCACTAATCACTAAGGCTTCCTTT
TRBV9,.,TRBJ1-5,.,CASSEEFNHPQHF,TGTGCCAGCAGTGAGGAATTCAATCACCCGCAGCATTTT
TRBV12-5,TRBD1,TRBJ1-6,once,CASGLGKGQNSPLHF,TGTGCCAGTGGTTTAGGAAAGGGACAGAATTCACCCCTCCACTTT
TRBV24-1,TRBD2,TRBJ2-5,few,CATSEGRTSGSPETQYF,TGTGCCACCAGCGAAGGGAGGACTAGCGGGAGTCCAGAGACCCAGTACTTC
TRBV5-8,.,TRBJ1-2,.,CASSQDTGSGYTF,TGCGCCAGCAGCCAAGATACGGGTAGTGGCTACACCTTC
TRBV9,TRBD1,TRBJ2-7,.,CASSPAGTGDNEQYF,TGTGCCAGCAGCCCTGCCGGGACAGGGGACAACGAGCAGTACTTC
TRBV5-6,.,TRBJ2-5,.,CASSSQQESQYF,TGTGCCAGCAGCTCCCAGCAAGAGTCCCAGTACTTC
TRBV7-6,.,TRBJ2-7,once,CASSSVRTACLRAF,TGTGCCAGCAGCTCCGTTCGGACAGCCTGTCTACGAGCATTC
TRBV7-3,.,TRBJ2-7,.,CASSSAIPTYHNYF,TGTGCCAGCAGCTCTGCCATCCCCACATACCACAACTATTTC
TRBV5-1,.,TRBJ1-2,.,CASSLVGGTGNGYTF,TGCGCCAGCAGCTTGGTGGGGGGGACTGGGAATGGCTACACCTTC
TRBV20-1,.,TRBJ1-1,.,CSATESEAFF,TGCAGTGCTACAGAGAGTGAAGCTTTCTTT
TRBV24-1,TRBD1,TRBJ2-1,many,CATSDRQGQGEDNEQFF,TGTGCCACCAGTGATAGACAGGGACAGGGGGAAGACAATGAGCAGTTCTTC
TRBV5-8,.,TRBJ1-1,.,CASSAQRLTEAFF,TGTGCCAGCAGCGCACAGAGGCTAACTGAAGCTTTCTTT
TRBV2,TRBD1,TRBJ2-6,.,CASSRQGASSGANVLTF,TGTGCCAGCAGTAGGCAGGGGGCTAGCTCCGGGGCCAACGTCCTGACTTTC
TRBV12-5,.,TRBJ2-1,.,CASGLTRSGEQFF,TGTGCTAGTGGTTTAACGCGCAGCGGTGAGCAGTTCTTC
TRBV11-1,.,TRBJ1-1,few,CASRPIGGTEAFF,TGTGCCAGCAGACCTATAGGGGGGACTGAAGCTTTCTTT
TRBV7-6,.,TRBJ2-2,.,CASSLETAGNTGELFF,TGTGCCAGCAGCTTAGAAACGGCAGGGAACACCGGGGAGCTGTTTTTT
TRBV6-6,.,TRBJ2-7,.,CASSYSFVGSGDGEQYF,TGTGCCAGCAGTTACTCGTTTGTTGGTTCAGGGGACGGCGAGCAGTACTTC
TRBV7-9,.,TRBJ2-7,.,CASSPSQYYEQYF,TGTGCCAGCAGCCCCAGCCAATACTACGAGCAGTACTTC
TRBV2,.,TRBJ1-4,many,CASNREEVEKLFF,TGTGCCAGCAACAGGGAGGAAGTAGAAAAACTGTTTTTT
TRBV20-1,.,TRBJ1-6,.,CSARVREGNSPLHF,TGCAGTGCTAGAGTGAGGGAAGGTAATTCACCCCTCCACTTT
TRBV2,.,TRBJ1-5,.,CASSYLAGPPAEHF,TGTGCCAGCAGTTACCTAGCGGGGCCCCCCGCCGAGCATTTT
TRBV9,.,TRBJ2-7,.,CASSLGVSYGQYSYEQYF,TGTGCCAGCAGCCTAGGGGTATCCTACGGGCAGTACTCCTACGAGCAGTACTTC
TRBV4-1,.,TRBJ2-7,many,CASSQGQDSYEQYF,TGCGCCAGCAGCCAAGGACAAGACTCCTACGAGCAGTACTTC
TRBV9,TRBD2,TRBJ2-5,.,CASSLRLAGNEQYF,TGTGCCAGCAGCTTACGACTAGCGGGCAATGAGCAGTACTTC
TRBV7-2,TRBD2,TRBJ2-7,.,CASSTRTSYEQYF,TGTGCCAGCAGCACTAGGACTAGCTACGAGCAGTACTTC
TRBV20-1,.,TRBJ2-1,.,CSAREPGRTYNEQFF,TGCAGTGCTAGAGAACCGGGGAGGACGTACAATGAGCAGTTCTTC
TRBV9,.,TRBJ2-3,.,CASSRDANYGYTSDTQYF,TGTGCCAGCAGCAGAGACGCTAACTATGGCTACACCTCAGATACGCAGTATTTT
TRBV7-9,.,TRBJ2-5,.,CASRIALLDKDEQYF,TGTGCTAGCAGGATAGCCCTTTTGGACAAAGACGAACAATACTTC
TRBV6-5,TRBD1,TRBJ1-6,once,CASSYSGTGSSSLHF,TGTGCCAGCAGTTACTCGGGGACAGGGAGTTCGTCCCTCCACTTT
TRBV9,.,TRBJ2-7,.,CASSVGGGLYEQYF,TGTGCCAGCAGTGTTGGGGGCGGCTTATACGAGCAGTACTTC
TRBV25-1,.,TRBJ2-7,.,CASSPTAAGASYEQYF,TGTGCCAGCAGTCCTACTGCCGCCGGAGCTTCCTACGAGCAGTACTTC
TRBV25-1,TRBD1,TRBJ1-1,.,CASSPKPGQGLRNTEAFF,TGTGCCAGCAGTCCTAAACCGGGACAGGGGCTTCGTAACACTGAAGCTTTCTTT
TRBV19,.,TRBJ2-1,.,CASSEYRTVNNEQFF,TGTGCCAGCAGTGAGTACAGGACCGTAAACAATGAGCAGTTCTTC
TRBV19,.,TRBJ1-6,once,CASSAGGGNSPLHF,TGTGCCAGTAGTGCTGGGGGCGGCAATTCACCCCTCCACTTT
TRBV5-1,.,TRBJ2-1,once,CASSQGRGGEQFF,TGTGCCAGCAGCCAGGGACGTGGGGGGGAGCAGTTCTTC
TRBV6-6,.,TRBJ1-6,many,CASSYVVGNSPLHF,TGTGCCAGCAGTTACGTCGTAGGTAATTCACCCCTCCACTTT
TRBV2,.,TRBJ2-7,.,CASRWKVGEQYF,TGTGCCAGCAGATGGAAGGTAGGGGAGCAGTACTTC
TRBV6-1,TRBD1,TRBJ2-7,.,CASLGGQGARFHEQYF,TGTGCCAGCCTTGGCGGACAGGGGGCGCGGTTCCACGAGCAGTACTTC
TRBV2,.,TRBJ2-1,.,CASSEAPSPLHLRFF,TGTGCCAGCAGTGAAGCGCCGTCACCCCTCCACTTGCGGTTCTTC
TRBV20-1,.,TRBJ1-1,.,CSASDLLGGTEAFF,TGCAGTGCTAGTGATCTTTTGGGGGGGACTGAAGCTTTCTTT
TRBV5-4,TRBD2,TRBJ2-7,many,CASSLEAGALQYF,TGTGCCAGCAGCTTGGAAGCGGGGGCCCTACAGTACTTC
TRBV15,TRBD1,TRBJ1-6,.,CASSAGQDNSPLHF,TGTGCCAGCAGCGCAGGACAGGATAATTCACCCCTCCACTTT
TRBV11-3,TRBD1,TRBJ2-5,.,CASSLGTGAGETQYF,TGTGCCAGCAGCTTAGGGACAGGGGCGGGGGAGACCCAGTACTTC
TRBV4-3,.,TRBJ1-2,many,CASSQGGRVVGNYGYTF,TGCGCCAGCAGCCAAGGGGGGCGGGTGGTGGGCAACTATGGCTACACCTTC
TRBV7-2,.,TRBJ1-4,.,CASSSERERFF,TGTGCCAGCAGTTCGGAGAGAGAGAGGTTTTTT
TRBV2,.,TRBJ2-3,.,CARKPGPDTQYF,TGTGCCAGGAAGCCCGGGCCAGATACGCAGTATTTT
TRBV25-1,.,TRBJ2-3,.,CASAPAGSTDTQYF,TGTGCCAGCGCGCCGGCGGGGTCCACAGATACGCAGTATTTT